Listed below are T cell receptor beta chains from one sample, sequenced in a study of graft-versus-host responses after intestinal transplantation. These TCRs are of unknown antigen specificity. Profiling relied on immunoSEQ multiplex PCR, and the TCRdb table lists in-frame clones only, not all of them. This repertoire shows tens of thousands of clones, 75% to 95% found once; its top ten account for approximately 0.1%. This material consisted of unstimulated CD4+ T cells sorted from spleen or lymph node cells, taken before intestinal transplant. These receptors all stem from a human donor who received an intestinal transplant. The conserved cysteine and the conserved F or W are not part of the CDR3 here. D genes are given only for firm matches.

V gene,D gene,J gene,CDR3 protein
TRBV4-1,.,TRBJ2-3,ASSQTEPRVGTDTQY
TRBV30,.,TRBJ2-1,AWSVVGGNEQF
TRBV30,TRBD1,TRBJ1-1,AWTGGTNTEAF
TRBV11-2,.,TRBJ2-3,ASSLTGRGTDTQY
TRBV11-2,.,TRBJ1-2,ASSLGPASGYT
TRBV5-1,.,TRBJ2-3,ASSLFGGDTQY
TRBV7-2,TRBD2,TRBJ2-7,ASSRTSGGISYEQY
TRBV29-1,TRBD1,TRBJ1-2,SVTGALNYGYT
TRBV19,.,TRBJ2-1,ASNSAGKQYNEQF
TRBV10-3,.,TRBJ2-5,AISRGQETQY
TRBV20-1,.,TRBJ1-3,SASYGNTIY
TRBV5-4,.,TRBJ2-3,ASSGGTDTQY
TRBV7-9,.,TRBJ2-1,ASSSPLGQMGEQF
TRBV15,TRBD2,TRBJ2-7,ATSRDFGEGYEQY